The next 22 T cell receptor beta chains were all read from a single sample in a study of CD8 T cells in Susac syndrome. Roughly 0.45 to 1 ug RNA was reverse transcribed with random hexamers. MiXCR, applied by TCRdb to the immunoSEQ multiplex PCR reads, yields one record per CDR3 protein. In the table there are some 180,000 distinct CDR3 sequences, roughly nine tenths of which are singletons. The sample comprised CD4+ T cells from PBMCs. The receptors here all came from a human donor with Susac syndrome.

The genes are TRBV20-1 and TRBJ2-3, with D perhaps assigned TRBD1 or TRBD2 (6 bases each). CDR1 and CDR2 (germline): DFQATT, SNEGSKA (reference sequence). There are 13 residues in the CDR3. Between the trimmed V and J ends, which lost 7 bases and 6 bases, there was a span of 17 bases. This CDR3 is CSGIGGFLDTQYF. The CDR3 nucleotides are TGCAGTGGGATAGGGGGGTTTTTGGATACGCAGTATTTT.

This clonotype was found a few times. The chain recombines TRBV18 with TRBJ2-2, with 9 bases aligning to TRBD2. The CDR3 has 15 amino acids. The V segment lost 1 base and the J segment 3 bases; nucleotides outside the gene matches: 0. Per the germline V gene, CDR1 is KGHSH and CDR2 is LQKENI. The CDR3 here is CASSPLAGDTGELFF. The CDR3 DNA reads TGTGCCAGCTCACCACTAGCGGGAGACACCGGGGAGCTGTTTTTT.

The chain uses TRBV7-9 and TRBJ1-2; D might be TRBD1 (6 bases). This CDR3 is 13 amino acids long. V was trimmed by 6 bases and J by 2 bases, leaving 10 bases between them. Germline CDR1 is SEHNR and CDR2 is FQNEAQ (reference sequence). The CDR3 protein is CASRTDSNYGYTF. The CDR3 coding sequence is TGTGCCAGCAGGACGGACAGCAACTATGGCTACACCTTC.

This clonotype was detected only a few times. The V call is TRBV29-1, the J call TRBJ1-3; no definite D call. CDR3 length equals 12 residues. Germline loops: CDR1 SQVTM, CDR2 ANQGSEA. V was pared by 6 bases and J by 0 bases, with 6 bases between. The CDR3 nucleotides are TGCAGCGTAGGCTTCTCTGGAAACACCATATATTTT. Encoded protein: CSVGFSGNTIYF.

V and J are TRBV27 and TRBJ1-2; possible D gene TRBD1, 6 bases. Germline V gene data show CDR1 as MNHEY and CDR2 as SMNVEV (reference sequence). Trimming stripped 2 bases from V and 8 bases from J, with 18 bases between. The CDR3 runs 15 residues. Here the CDR3 DNA reads TGTGCCAGCAGTTTAAAGGGGGGCTATTCGGCCGGCTACACCTTC. Translating it yields CASSLKGGYSAGYTF.

The chain combines TRBV7-9 with TRBJ1-2, with D uncertain. Looked up from germline, CDR1 is SEHNR and CDR2 is FQNEAQ (reference sequence). The CDR3 runs 13 residues. V gave up 3 bases and J gave up 6 bases, with 11 bases separating them. The CDR3 nucleotides read TGTGCCAGCAGCTTGGCCCTGAGGCATGGCTACACCTTC. This translates into CASSLALRHGYTF.

The gene calls are TRBV20-1 and TRBJ2-2; 11 bases map to TRBD2. The CDR3 consists of 14 residues. Germline V gene data show CDR1 as DFQATT and CDR2 as SNEGSKA (reference sequence). CDR3 DNA: TGCAGACACCACCCTAGCGGGGGGACCGGGGAGCTGTTTTTT. Protein product: CRHHPSGGTGELFF.

V and J are TRBV9 and TRBJ2-5; the match to TRBD1 covers 9 bases. CDR1 is SGDLS, CDR2 YYNGEE, per germline. Trimming cost V 3 bases and J 0 bases; bases outside gene matches: 3. The CDR3 contains 15 residues. CDR3 amino acids: CASSAGDRDQETQYF. The CDR3 DNA reads as TGTGCCAGCAGCGCGGGGGACAGGGACCAAGAGACCCAGTACTTC.

The chain links TRBV20-1 to TRBJ1-2, with D uncertain. CDR1 is DFQATT and CDR2 is SNEGSKA in the germline V gene (reference sequence). This CDR3 has 13 amino acids. Trimming stripped 5 bases from V and 2 bases from J, with 12 bases between. CDR3 DNA sequence: TGCAGTGCTTTAGTAACAGAGAACTATGGCTACACCTTC. Protein: CSALVTENYGYTF.

The chain recombines TRBV6-5 with TRBJ2-3; D gene ambiguous. Germline V CDR1 and CDR2: MNHEY, SVGAGI. This CDR3 has 14 amino acids. The V and J ends lost 3 bases and 0 bases respectively, with 7 bases between them. The chain's CDR3 is CASSYPTSTDTQYF. The CDR3 DNA is TGTGCCAGCAGTTATCCTACTAGCACAGATACGCAGTATTTT.

The V gene is TRBV18, the J gene TRBJ2-1; D is undetermined. The CDR3 runs 13 residues. Germline V lookup: CDR1 KGHSH, CDR2 LQKENI. V lost 0 bases to trimming and J lost 6 bases, with 6 bases between them. As DNA, the CDR3 is TGTGCCAGCTCACCACCGATCTCCAATGAGCAGTTCTTC. Amino acid sequence: CASSPPISNEQFF. Full variable domain (remainder filled in from reference TRBV18 and TRBJ2-1): NAGVMQNPRHLVRRRGQEARLRCSPMKGHSHVYWYRQLPEEGLKFMVYLQKENIIDESGMPKERFSAEFPKEGPSILRIQQVVRGDSAAYFCASSPPISNEQFFGPGTRLTVL.

The chain employs TRBV20-1 and TRBJ2-1; D is unresolved. Deletions cut 5 bases from V and 0 bases from J, with 8 bases between. The CDR3 totals 13 residues. The V gene's germline CDR1 is DFQATT and CDR2 SNEGSKA (reference sequence). The CDR3 spells CSAQTFSYNEQFF. The CDR3 DNA is TGCAGTGCTCAGACATTCTCCTACAATGAGCAGTTCTTC.

This rearrangement joins TRBV4-1 to TRBJ2-5; possibly TRBD1 for D (5 bases). The CDR3 length is 15 residues. Trimming left V 5 bases short and J 1 base short, with 14 bases between. The germline V gene has CDR1 MGHRA and CDR2 YSYEKL. In DNA form, the CDR3 reads TGCGCCAGCAGCAAAGGCAGTAGGGGCCAAGAGACCCAGTACTTC. Residues: CASSKGSRGQETQYF.

This clonotype is a singleton in its sample. This chain joins TRBV7-2 and TRBJ2-7; D is unclear. The V end was cut by 6 bases, the J end by 0 bases, with 12 bases between. The CDR3 length is 14 residues. Germline-derived CDR1 and CDR2 are SGHTA and FQGNSA. This chain's CDR3 is CASSRDTNSYEQYF. CDR3 nucleotides: TGTGCCAGCAGTCGAGACACCAACTCCTACGAGCAGTACTTC.

V gene TRBV15 combines with J gene TRBJ1-2; 8 positions agree with TRBD1. CDR1 is LNHNV, CDR2 YYDKDF, per germline (reference sequence). The V and J ends lost 0 bases and 6 bases, in that order; junction bases with no gene match: 6. The CDR3 spans 15 residues. The CDR3 is CATSREQGAIDGYTF. CDR3 sequence (DNA): TGTGCCACCAGCAGAGAGCAGGGGGCTATAGATGGCTACACCTTC.

This rearrangement joins TRBV5-6 to TRBJ2-1; 10 nucleotides align to TRBD2. CDR3 length: 12 amino acids. Looked up from germline, CDR1 is SGHDT and CDR2 is YYEEEE. V gave up 4 bases and J gave up 12 bases; unmatched junction bases: 4. CDR3 in DNA: TGTGCCAGCAGCGGAGCGGGAGGGGGGCAGTTCTTC. Translating gives CASSGAGGGQFF. The full variable domain, with the rest looked up from reference TRBV5-6 and TRBJ2-1, is DAGVTQSPTHLIKTRGQQVTLRCSPKSGHDTVSWYQQALGQGPQFIFQYYEEEERQRGNFPDRFSGHQFPNYSSELNVNALLLGDSALYLCASSGAGGGQFFGPGTRLTVL.

This sequence joins TRBV4-2 and TRBJ2-1; the D is unclear. Germline V gene data show CDR1 as LGHNA and CDR2 as YNFKEQ. Deletions cut 0 bases from V and 2 bases from J, with 11 bases between. The CDR3 covers 16 residues. For the CDR3, the DNA is TGTGCCAGCAGCCAAGATGGAACAACCACCTACAATGAGCAGTTCTTC. Encoded protein: CASSQDGTTTYNEQFF.

V gene TRBV6-4 combines with J gene TRBJ2-1; 7 bases are a match to TRBD2. Germline-derived CDR1 and CDR2 are MRHNA and SNTAGT. This CDR3 has 13 amino acids. J lost 9 bases, V lost 3 bases, and 5 bases had no gene match. The CDR3 loop reads CASSDLSGGEQFF. The CDR3 DNA reads as TGTGCCAGCAGTGATTTATCGGGAGGTGAGCAGTTCTTC.

The rearrangement joins TRBV18 to TRBJ2-3; unclear D gene. The CDR3 loop spans 14 amino acids. The germline gives CDR1 KGHSH, CDR2 LQKENI. Trimming shortened V by 2 bases and J by 0 bases, and 6 bases separated the two germline ends. The CDR3 region is CASSPSASTDTQYF. The CDR3 region has the DNA TGTGCCAGCTCACCATCCGCGAGCACAGATACGCAGTATTTT.

V is TRBV27 and J is TRBJ2-7; no definite D call. Trimming took off 6 bases at V and 0 bases at J, with 18 bases between the two ends. Germline V CDR1 and CDR2: MNHEY, SMNVEV (reference sequence). The length of the CDR3 is 16 residues. CDR3: CASRSLAGFPSYEQYF. The CDR3 nucleotides read TGTGCCAGCAGGTCTTTGGCCGGATTTCCCTCCTACGAGCAGTACTTC.

The genes are TRBV20-1 and TRBJ2-5; 8 nucleotides align to TRBD2. The junction had 5 bases not matched to a gene; V was cut back by 1 base and J by 1 base. The length of the CDR3 is 15 residues. Germline lookup yields CDR1 DFQATT and CDR2 SNEGSKA (reference sequence). CDR3 DNA: TGCAGTGCTAGAGCCGGGACTAGTCCCCAAGAGACCCAGTACTTC. This codes for CSARAGTSPQETQYF.

In this sample, this clonotype turned up once. J is TRBJ1-5 and V is TRBV19, with D tentatively TRBD1 (6 bases). The germline gives CDR1 LNHDA, CDR2 SQIVND (reference sequence). The CDR3 totals 15 residues. V dropped 6 bases and J dropped 6 bases, with 18 bases sitting between them. The CDR3 DNA sequence: TGTGCCAGTAGGGGAGACAGGTTGTCGTTTCAGCCCCAGCATTTT. Protein: CASRGDRLSFQPQHF. Looking up the rest from reference TRBV19 and TRBJ1-5 gives the full variable domain: DGGITQSPKYLFRKEGQNVTLSCEQNLNHDAMYWYRQDPGQGLRLIYYSQIVNDFQKGDIAEGYSVSREKKESFPLTVTSAQKNPTAFYLCASRGDRLSFQPQHFGDGTRLSIL.